The 20 T cell receptor beta chains given below trace back to one sample, sequenced in a study of blood T cell repertoires in COVID-19 (dated by TCRdb to 2018 to 2021). Libraries came from the immunoSEQ multiplex PCR assay. This immuneACCESS table, as held by TCRdb, lists in-frame sequences with V and J called but not all clones. Of the missing ones, under half trace to an unresolved V gene in checked studies; the others have no known cause. In this sample the table shows about 24,000 clones, 80% to 85% of which occur a single time. Together, the top ten hold roughly 8.9% of the sample. The source material was peripheral blood. These receptors were collected from a human donor in a cohort sampled during active COVID-19.

This clone was seen once. The genes are TRBV7-2 and TRBJ1-2, with a tentative D call TRBD1 (6 bases). V lost 4 bases and J 8 bases, leaving 20 bases between the germline ends. Germline V gives CDR1 SGHTA, CDR2 FQGNSA. The CDR3 consists of 15 residues. The CDR3 spells CASSSSRGKGEGYTF. The CDR3, as DNA: TGTGCCAGCAGCTCTAGTAGGGGGAAGGGAGAAGGCTACACCTTC.

As DNA, the CDR3 is TGTGCCAGCAGTCCCTGGACTAGCGGGAGTTCAGATACGCAGTATTTT. Its protein product is CASSPWTSGSSDTQYF. The rearrangement joins TRBV28 to TRBJ2-3; 13 nucleotides match TRBD2. Per germline, CDR1 MDHEN and CDR2 SYDVKM. This CDR3 has 16 residues. With 5 bases clipped from V and 4 bases from J, the junction kept 6 bases outside the gene matches.

This clone has just one count. The CDR3 DNA sequence: TGTGCCAGCAGCCAAGATTGGAGGGCCGGGGAGCTGTTTTTT. Amino acids: CASSQDWRAGELFF. This rearrangement joins TRBV3-1 (or the pseudogene TRBV3-2) to TRBJ2-2, with a tentative D call TRBD2 (6 bases). V was trimmed by 0 bases and J by 6 bases, leaving 8 bases between them. The CDR3 loop spans 14 amino acids. CDR1 is LGHDT, CDR2 YNNKEL, per germline (reference sequence).

This clone was detected only once. The chain couples TRBV6-1 to TRBJ2-5; 14 bases fit TRBD2. This CDR3 region has 17 residues. The germline V gene encodes CDR1 MNHNS and CDR2 SASEGT. V trimming: 4 bases; J trimming: 3 bases; junction bases outside the gene matches: 7. The CDR3 loop reads CASSASVTSGREETQYF. The CDR3 nucleotides are TGTGCCAGCAGTGCCTCAGTGACTAGCGGGAGGGAAGAGACCCAGTACTTC.

This chain uses TRBV25-1 with TRBJ1-3, with D tentatively TRBD1 (6 bases). Per germline, CDR1 MGHDK and CDR2 SYGVNS. CDR3 length: 14 residues. V gave up 7 bases and J gave up 2 bases, with 12 bases separating them. The chain's CDR3 is CASTRTGTGNTIYF. The CDR3 nucleotides are TGTGCCAGCACCAGAACAGGGACTGGAAACACCATATATTTT.

The CDR3 DNA reads as TGTGCCATCGGGACAGCAACTAACTATGGCTACACCTTC. The encoded protein is CAIGTATNYGYTF. V usage is TRBV12-3 or TRBV12-4 and J usage is TRBJ1-2; TRBD1 matches 7 bases. V lost 10 bases to trimming and J lost 0 bases; unmatched junction nucleotides: 5. CDR3 length equals 13 residues.

This clone came up a few times. This chain uses TRBV5-6 with TRBJ1-2; no clear D. V dropped 2 bases and J dropped 3 bases, with 11 bases sitting between them. The CDR3 runs to 14 residues. The germline V gene encodes CDR1 SGHDT and CDR2 YYEEEE. CDR3 loop: CASSFGREDYGYTF. CDR3 nucleotides: TGTGCCAGCAGCTTCGGGAGGGAGGACTATGGCTACACCTTC.

The table lists this clone with a few counts. The chain joins TRBV27 to TRBJ2-7; weak D call: TRBD1 (6 bases). V was cut by 8 bases and J by 2 bases, with 16 bases left in between. The CDR3 has 14 residues. The germline V gene has CDR1 MNHEY and CDR2 SMNVEV (reference sequence). CDR3 DNA sequence: TGTGCCAGCTCCTACGACAGGTACACCTACGAGCAGTACTTC. Its protein is CASSYDRYTYEQYF.

The J gene is TRBJ2-3, the V gene TRBV5-6, with D perhaps TRBD2 (5 bases). V gave up 8 bases and J gave up 2 bases, with 12 bases separating them. The CDR3 is made up of 13 amino acids. Germline V gene lookup returns CDR1 SGHDT and CDR2 YYEEEE. This CDR3 reads CASHGLHTDTQYF. The CDR3 nucleotides are TGTGCCAGTCACGGACTGCACACAGATACGCAGTATTTT.

The chain links TRBV4-1 to TRBJ1-2; the D gene is possibly TRBD1 (5 bases). CDR1 is MGHRA and CDR2 is YSYEKL in the germline V gene. The CDR3 extends over 18 amino acids. V was trimmed by 1 base and J by 4 bases, leaving 22 bases between them. CDR3 nucleotide sequence: TGCGCCAGCAGCCAAGCGGAGGGAGCAGGGCCGGAGGGCTATGGCTACACCTTC. It specifies CASSQAEGAGPEGYGYTF.

V and J are TRBV7-3 and TRBJ2-1, with 8 nucleotides matching TRBD1. J was trimmed by 0 bases and V by 4 bases; bases with no gene match: 5. Germline-derived CDR1 and CDR2 are SGHTA and FQGTGA. The CDR3 loop spans 16 amino acids. This CDR3 is CASSSRTGSSYNEQFF. In DNA, the CDR3 is TGTGCCAGCAGCTCCCGGACAGGGAGCTCCTACAATGAGCAGTTCTTC.

This clone occurred once. This chain uses TRBV19 with TRBJ2-7; no definite D call. Trimming left V 5 bases short and J 4 bases short, with 6 bases between. Germline CDR1 reads LNHDA; CDR2 reads SQIVND (reference sequence). This CDR3 is built from 11 residues. The CDR3 here is CASSPGYEQYF. DNA of the CDR3: TGTGCCAGTAGTCCCGGTTACGAGCAGTACTTC.

The chain combines TRBV5-1 with TRBJ2-7; 7 bases are a match to TRBD1. The CDR3 is made up of 16 amino acids. The J segment lost 5 bases and the V segment lost 0 bases, leaving 11 bases of the junction unmatched. Germline-derived CDR1 and CDR2 are SGHRS and YFSETQ. The CDR3 loop is CASSLERGRMDDEQYF. CDR3 coding DNA: TGCGCCAGCAGCTTGGAGAGGGGGCGCATGGACGACGAGCAGTACTTC.

This chain connects TRBV5-1 to TRBJ2-1, with TRBD2 matching 11 bases. Per the germline V gene, CDR1 is SGHRS and CDR2 is YFSETQ. V gave up 1 base and J gave up 9 bases; unmatched junction bases: 6. CDR3 length: 15 residues. The CDR3 sequence: CASSLSQLAGGEQFF. The CDR3 nucleotides read TGCGCCAGCAGCTTGTCCCAGCTAGCGGGAGGTGAGCAGTTCTTC.

The chain's CDR3 is CASRPRGPYNEQFF. The DNA for the CDR3 is TGTGCCAGCCGACCCAGGGGCCCCTACAATGAGCAGTTCTTC. The chain joins TRBV14 to TRBJ2-1; tentatively, D is TRBD1 (6 bases). This CDR3 region has 14 residues. V shed 8 bases and J shed 2 bases, with 13 bases lying between them. Germline CDR1 SGHDN, CDR2 FVKESK.

This rearrangement joins TRBV4-1 to TRBJ1-4; D may be TRBD1 (5 bases). Germline V gives CDR1 MGHRA, CDR2 YSYEKL. The CDR3 runs 15 residues. V lost 4 bases, J lost 0 bases, and 9 bases lay in between. The DNA of the CDR3 is TGCGCCAGCAGCCGATCGACAGCAACTAATGAAAAACTGTTTTTT. Protein sequence: CASSRSTATNEKLFF.

The chain uses TRBV19 and TRBJ2-7; tentatively, D is TRBD1 (8 bases). Germline assignment: CDR1 LNHDA and CDR2 SQIVND (reference sequence). The CDR3 extends over 14 amino acids. V was cut by 5 bases and J by 12 bases, with 23 bases left in between. DNA of the CDR3: TGTGCCAGTAGTTCGGCGGGACAGGCCGGGGGGCGGTACTTC. Protein product: CASSSAGQAGGRYF.

This clone came up a few times. The chain carries TRBV7-3 and TRBJ2-5; D is perhaps TRBD1 (5 bases). CDR1 SGHTA and CDR2 FQGTGA come from the germline V gene. The CDR3 is 13 residues long. The V gene lost 3 bases and the J gene lost 1 base, with 6 bases spanning the gap. This CDR3 reads CASSFQGQETQYF. The DNA for the CDR3 is TGTGCCAGCAGCTTCCAGGGCCAAGAGACCCAGTACTTC.

The chain recombines TRBV9 with TRBJ1-3, with 8 bases that match TRBD1. V lost 0 bases and J lost 7; bases outside the gene matches: 6. The CDR3 runs to 15 residues. Germline CDR1 is SGDLS and CDR2 is YYNGEE. CDR3: CASSVGTGGRNTIYF. In DNA form, the CDR3 reads TGTGCCAGCAGCGTAGGAACAGGGGGAAGGAACACCATATATTTT. The whole variable domain, filled in from reference TRBV9 and TRBJ1-3, reads DSGVTQTPKHLITATGQRVTLRCSPRSGDLSVYWYQQSLDQGLQFLIQYYNGEERAKGNILERFSAQQFPDLHSELNLSSLELGDSALYFCASSVGTGGRNTIYFGEGSWLTVV.

The rearrangement links TRBV12-3 or TRBV12-4 to TRBJ2-7; 7 bases map to TRBD1. The CDR3 is made up of 13 amino acids. Trimming removed 4 bases from V and 6 bases from J; junction bases left unmatched: 6. The CDR3 loop is CASSSGTVREQYF. In DNA form, the CDR3 reads TGTGCCAGCAGTTCCGGGACAGTCCGCGAGCAGTACTTC.